These 4 T cell receptor beta chains originate from one sample sequenced in a study of memory CD4+ T cells and cytomegalovirus serostatus. The table came from immunoSEQ multiplex PCR; TCRdb's copy has only in-frame clones and leaves some out. The table has about 25,000 clones, more than 60% seen once. The sort gate was single viable CD3+CD4+CD8-CD45RO+ cells for memory CD4+ T cells. The material sequenced was memory CD4+ T cells from blood. The receptors were sampled from an adult in good health and CMV-seronegative.

This chain links TRBV4-3 with TRBJ2-1; no reliable D call. This CDR3 region has 15 residues. Between the trimmed V and J ends, which lost 1 base and 2 bases, there was a span of 9 bases. Germline CDR1 is LGHNA and CDR2 is YSLEER. CDR3 nucleotide sequence: TGCGCCAGCAGCCAAGGCCCCGTTCCCTACAATGAGCAGTTCTTC. Its translation is CASSQGPVPYNEQFF.

The rearrangement links TRBV18 to TRBJ1-5; 10 bases map to TRBD1. Germline trimming cut 6 bases from V and 6 bases from J; bases unmatched to any gene: 8. CDR1 KGHSH and CDR2 LQKENI come from the germline V gene. The CDR3 runs to 15 residues. Here the CDR3 DNA reads TGTGCCAGCTCGTCCGGGACAGGGGCTCTTCAGCCCCAGCATTTT. Protein sequence: CASSSGTGALQPQHF.

This clone was counted a few times. V usage is TRBV6-5 and J usage is TRBJ1-6; D not resolved. V gave up 6 bases and J gave up 10 bases, with 13 bases separating them. The CDR3 length is 13 residues. Germline V gene data show CDR1 as MNHEY and CDR2 as SVGAGI. CDR3 sequence: CASRFGSDSPLHF. Here the CDR3 DNA reads TGTGCCAGCAGGTTCGGGTCTGACTCACCCCTCCACTTT.

The chain carries TRBV27 and TRBJ1-4; D not certain. The CDR3 is 15 residues long. From germline, CDR1 is MNHEY and CDR2 SMNVEV (reference sequence). The V end was cut by 4 bases, the J end by 8 bases, with 17 bases between. The CDR3 protein is CASSSGGREWEKLFF. The CDR3 region has the DNA TGTGCCAGCAGTTCAGGCGGACGGGAATGGGAAAAACTGTTTTTT.